Each of the 10 T cell receptor beta chains below was sequenced from the same sample in a study of T cell clonotyping in hematopoietic cell transplantation. Produced via immunoSEQ multiplex PCR; TCRdb's table is partial and in-frame only. The sample contains 10,000 to 15,000 clones, approximately 90% of which appear only once. Source material: peripheral blood mononuclear cells. The receptors originated from a woman aged 50 to 65 in good health. Some clones in this sample may be carry-over from other donors' samples.

This chain connects TRBV7-2 to TRBJ1-1; D unclear. Germline V CDR1 and CDR2: SGHTA, FQGNSA. There are 13 residues in the CDR3. The V end was cut by 1 base, the J end by 7 bases, with 10 bases between. CDR3 coding DNA: TGTGCCAGCAGCTTAGGGCCGACACTTGAAGCTTTCTTT. Its translation: CASSLGPTLEAFF.

The chain uses TRBV4-1 and TRBJ2-1, with D perhaps matching TRBD1 or TRBD2 (5 bases each). Germline V lookup: CDR1 MGHRA, CDR2 YSYEKL. The V gene lost 3 bases and the J gene lost 5 bases, with 8 bases spanning the gap. The CDR3 length is 13 residues. The CDR3 is CASSQGRNNEQFF. CDR3 nucleotides: TGCGCCAGCAGCCAGGGACGGAACAATGAGCAGTTCTTC.

This chain uses TRBV28 with TRBJ1-1, with unresolved D. Germline loops: CDR1 MDHEN, CDR2 SYDVKM. The V end was cut by 7 bases, the J end by 5 bases, with 8 bases between. CDR3 length: 11 residues. DNA for the CDR3: TGTGCCAGCATGTTAAAAACTGAAGCTTTCTTT. Amino acids: CASMLKTEAFF.

The V and J genes are TRBV4-3 and TRBJ2-7; D is unclear. CDR1 LGHNA and CDR2 YSLEER come from the germline V gene. There are 17 residues in the CDR3. V was shortened by 3 bases and J by 2 bases, with 20 bases between the two germline ends. The CDR3 spells CASSQALPSVVTYEQYF. The CDR3 coding sequence is TGCGCCAGCAGCCAGGCTTTACCGTCAGTGGTTACCTACGAGCAGTACTTC.

This chain joins TRBV11-2 and TRBJ2-7, with D perhaps matching TRBD2 (6 bases). CDR3 size: 16 residues. Trimming took 3 bases from V and 0 from J, leaving 15 bases between them. CDR1 is SGHAT, CDR2 FQNNGV, per germline. The CDR3 sequence is CASSLVGRGSSYEQYF. The CDR3 nucleotides are TGTGCCAGCAGCTTGGTAGGGCGGGGCAGCTCCTACGAGCAGTACTTC.

V gene TRBV2 combines with J gene TRBJ2-1; 9 bases match TRBD2. The CDR3 is 14 amino acids. CDR1 is SNHLY and CDR2 is FYNNEI in the germline V gene. V gave up 6 bases and J gave up 4 bases; unmatched junction bases: 4. The CDR3 nucleotides read TGTGCCAGCAGCCGAGCGGGGGGTTACAATGAGCAGTTCTTC. Translated, it gives CASSRAGGYNEQFF. Supplemented by reference TRBV2 and TRBJ2-1, the full variable domain reads EPEVTQTPSHQVTQMGQEVILRCVPISNHLYFYWYRQILGQKVEFLVSFYNNEISEKSEIFDDQFSVERPDGSNFTLKIRSTKLEDSAMYFCASSRAGGYNEQFFGPGTRLTVL.

This chain links TRBV7-5 with TRBJ1-3; TRBD1, the table's D call, lacks a check against the DNA. TRBV7-5 is a known pseudogene. The CDR3 runs to 15 residues. In DNA, the CDR3 is TGTGCCAGACTGCTGGGACAGGGGGCTGGAAACACCATATATTTT. Protein sequence: CARLLGQGAGNTIYF.

The DNA for the CDR3 is TGTGCCAGCCTGGAGGGGGGGGCTCCTCGGGAGCAGTTCTTC. It translates to CASLEGGAPREQFF. The chain employs TRBV2 and TRBJ2-1; D might be TRBD2 (7 bases). V was clipped by 8 bases and J by 10 bases, with 21 bases between them. Germline CDR1 is SNHLY and CDR2 is FYNNEI. The CDR3 sequence is 14 residues long. Full variable domain (remainder filled in from reference TRBV2 and TRBJ2-1): EPEVTQTPSHQVTQMGQEVILRCVPISNHLYFYWYRQILGQKVEFLVSFYNNEISEKSEIFDDQFSVERPDGSNFTLKIRSTKLEDSAMYFCASLEGGAPREQFFGPGTRLTVL.

V is TRBV7-8 and J is TRBJ1-3, with D perhaps TRBD1 (5 bases). V dropped 6 bases and J dropped 0 bases, with 12 bases sitting between them. The germline V gene encodes CDR1 SGHVS and CDR2 FQNEAQ. The length of the CDR3 is 15 residues. The CDR3 DNA reads as TGTGCCAGCAGAACTACAGGAGACTCTGGAAACACCATATATTTT. Residues: CASRTTGDSGNTIYF.

This chain connects TRBV6-1 to TRBJ2-1; 9 nucleotides align to TRBD2. This CDR3 is built from 17 residues. Germline values: CDR1 MNHNS, CDR2 SASEGT. The J segment lost 0 bases and the V segment lost 6 bases, leaving 9 bases of the junction unmatched. The DNA for the CDR3 is TGTGCCAGCAGAGAATTAGCGGGGGCCCCCTCCTACAATGAGCAGTTCTTC. Its protein is CASRELAGAPSYNEQFF.